This TCR beta chain was recovered during a study of Ad26.COV2.S vaccination and SARS-CoV-2 variants. Libraries were prepared by immunoSEQ multiplex PCR; TCRdb keeps only in-frame clonotypes and omits some of them. Found here are 350,000 to 400,000 clones, around 85% of them singletons; the top ten hold roughly 3%. CDR1 and CDR2 from the germline V gene are MDHEN and SYDVKM. The CDR3 is made up of 19 amino acids. V was pared by 7 bases and J by 4 bases, with 31 bases between. As to treatment: some 20 received Ad26.COV2.S at low or high dose, single or two shots; about 5 received placebo; per-sample allocation not given. Sampling occurred on day 63 after the first vaccine or placebo injection.

The TCR originated in a person between 18 and 59 years old who received the Ad26.COV2.S COVID-19 vaccine or a placebo. V and J are TRBV28 and TRBJ1-1; TRBD1 is a possible D gene (6 bases). Sequencing was performed on peripheral blood, taken in a trial of Ad26.COV2.S vaccine versus placebo. CDR3 sequence: CASISTSGGRVVLGTEAFF. In DNA form, the CDR3 reads TGTGCCAGCATCTCCACCTCGGGGGGCAGGGTGGTTCTGGGCACTGAAGCTTTCTTT. The entire variable domain, with the rest obtained from reference TRBV28 and TRBJ1-1, is as follows: DVKVTQSSRYLVKRTGEKVFLECVQDMDHENMFWYRQDPGLGLRLIYFSYDVKMKEKGDIPEGYSVSREKKERFSLILESASTNQTSMYLCASISTSGGRVVLGTEAFFGQGTRLTVV.